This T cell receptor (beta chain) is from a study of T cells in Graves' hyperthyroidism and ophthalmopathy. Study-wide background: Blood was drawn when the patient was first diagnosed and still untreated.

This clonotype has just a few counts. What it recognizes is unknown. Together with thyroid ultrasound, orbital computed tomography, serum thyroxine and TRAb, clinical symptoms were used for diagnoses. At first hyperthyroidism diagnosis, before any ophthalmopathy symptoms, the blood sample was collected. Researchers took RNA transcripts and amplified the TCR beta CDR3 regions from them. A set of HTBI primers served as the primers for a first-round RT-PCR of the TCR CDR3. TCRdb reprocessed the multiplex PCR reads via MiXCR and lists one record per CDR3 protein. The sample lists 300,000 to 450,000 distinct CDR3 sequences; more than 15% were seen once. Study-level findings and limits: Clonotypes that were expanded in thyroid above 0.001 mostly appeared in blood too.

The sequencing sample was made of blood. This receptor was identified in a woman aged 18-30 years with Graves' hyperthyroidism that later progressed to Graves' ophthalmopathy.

For the CDR3, the DNA is TGTGCCTGGAGTGTAACCCAGCTGAGGTACACCTTC. Translation gives CAWSVTQLRYTF. The chain uses TRBV30 and TRBJ1-2; D not resolved. This CDR3 has 12 residues. V was shortened by 0 bases and J by 11 bases, with 13 bases between the two germline ends. Germline V CDR1 and CDR2: GTSNPN, SVGIG (reference sequence).